The T cell receptor beta chain described here comes from a study of STAT5B mutations in CD4+ large granular lymphocyte leukemia. Study observations and caveats: About a quarter of private leukemic clonotypes occurred rarely in other patients' non-leukemic repertoires.

V was clipped by 1 base and J by 1 base; unmatched bases: 0. CDR3 length: 15 amino acids. The germline CDR1 and CDR2 sequences are SGHVS and FNYEAQ. As for this clone: Its antigen is unknown.

The table came from immunoSEQ multiplex PCR; TCRdb's copy has only in-frame clones and leaves some out. The repertoire holds about 4,900 clones, with 85% to 90% as singletons. The clonotype was recovered from a man aged 35-49 years with CD4+ T-cell large granular lymphocyte leukemia. The sample comprised PBMCs. The J gene is TRBJ1-3, the V gene TRBV7-6, with TRBD1 matching 8 bases. CDR3 amino acids: CASSLGQGSGNTIYF. CDR3 in DNA: TGTGCCAGCAGCTTAGGACAGGGGTCTGGAAACACCATATATTTT.